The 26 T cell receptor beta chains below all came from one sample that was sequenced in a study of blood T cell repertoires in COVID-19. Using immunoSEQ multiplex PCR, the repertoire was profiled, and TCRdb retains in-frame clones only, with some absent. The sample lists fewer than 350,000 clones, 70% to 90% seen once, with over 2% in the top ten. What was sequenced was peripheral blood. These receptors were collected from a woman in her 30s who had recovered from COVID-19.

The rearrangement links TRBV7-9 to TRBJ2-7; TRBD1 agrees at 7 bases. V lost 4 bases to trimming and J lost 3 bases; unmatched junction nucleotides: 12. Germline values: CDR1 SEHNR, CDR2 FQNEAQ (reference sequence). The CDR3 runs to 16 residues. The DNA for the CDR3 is TGTGCCAGCAGCTCTAAACCTTGGGGACAGAGCTACGAGCAGTACTTC. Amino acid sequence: CASSSKPWGQSYEQYF.

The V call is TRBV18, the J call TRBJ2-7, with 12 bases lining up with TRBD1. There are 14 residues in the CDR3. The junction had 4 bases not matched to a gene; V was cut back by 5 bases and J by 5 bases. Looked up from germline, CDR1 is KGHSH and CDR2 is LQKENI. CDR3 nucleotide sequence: TGTGCCAGCTCAGGGACAGGGGGCATCAACGAGCAGTACTTC. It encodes CASSGTGGINEQYF.

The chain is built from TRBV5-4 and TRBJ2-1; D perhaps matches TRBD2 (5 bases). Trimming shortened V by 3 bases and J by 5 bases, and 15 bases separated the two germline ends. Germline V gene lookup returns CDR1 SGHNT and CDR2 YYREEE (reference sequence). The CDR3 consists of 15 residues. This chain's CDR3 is CASSSYGMGNNEQFF. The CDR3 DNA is TGTGCCAGCAGCTCGTACGGGATGGGAAACAATGAGCAGTTCTTC.

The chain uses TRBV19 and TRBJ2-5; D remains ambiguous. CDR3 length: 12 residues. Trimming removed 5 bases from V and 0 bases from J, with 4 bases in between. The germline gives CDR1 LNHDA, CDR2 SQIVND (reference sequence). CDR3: CASSSYQETQYF. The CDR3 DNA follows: TGTGCCAGTAGTTCGTACCAAGAGACCCAGTACTTC. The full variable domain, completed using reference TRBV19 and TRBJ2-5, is DGGITQSPKYLFRKEGQNVTLSCEQNLNHDAMYWYRQDPGQGLRLIYYSQIVNDFQKGDIAEGYSVSREKKESFPLTVTSAQKNPTAFYLCASSSYQETQYFGPGTRLLVL.

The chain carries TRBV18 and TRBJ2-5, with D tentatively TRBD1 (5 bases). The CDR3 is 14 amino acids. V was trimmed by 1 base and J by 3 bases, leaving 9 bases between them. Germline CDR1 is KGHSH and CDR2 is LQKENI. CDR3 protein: CASSPLAGKETQYF. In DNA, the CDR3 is TGTGCCAGCTCACCACTGGCAGGGAAAGAGACCCAGTACTTC.

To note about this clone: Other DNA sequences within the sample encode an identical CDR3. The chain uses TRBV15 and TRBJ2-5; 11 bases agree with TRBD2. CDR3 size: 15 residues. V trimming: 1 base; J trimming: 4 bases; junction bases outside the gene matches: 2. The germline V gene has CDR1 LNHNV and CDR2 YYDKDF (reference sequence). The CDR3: CATSRVAGGPETQYF. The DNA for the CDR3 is TGTGCCACCAGCAGAGTAGCGGGAGGGCCAGAGACCCAGTACTTC.

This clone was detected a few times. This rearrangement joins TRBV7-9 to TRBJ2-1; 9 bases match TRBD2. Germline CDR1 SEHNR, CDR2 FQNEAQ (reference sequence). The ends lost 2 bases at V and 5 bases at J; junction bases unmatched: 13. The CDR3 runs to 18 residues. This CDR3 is CASSLRGSREGRDNEQFF. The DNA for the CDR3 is TGTGCCAGCAGCTTACGTGGCTCGCGGGAGGGCAGGGACAATGAGCAGTTCTTC. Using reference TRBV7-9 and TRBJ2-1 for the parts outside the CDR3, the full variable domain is DTGVSQNPRHKITKRGQNVTFRCDPISEHNRLYWYRQTLGQGPEFLTYFQNEAQLEKSRLLSDRFSAERPKGSFSTLEIQRTEQGDSAMYLCASSLRGSREGRDNEQFFGPGTRLTVL.

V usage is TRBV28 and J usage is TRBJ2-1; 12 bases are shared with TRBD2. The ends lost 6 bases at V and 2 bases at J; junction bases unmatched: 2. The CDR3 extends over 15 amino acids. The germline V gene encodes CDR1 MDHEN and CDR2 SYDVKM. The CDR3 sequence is CASRTSGSPYNEQFF. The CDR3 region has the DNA TGTGCCAGCAGGACTAGCGGGAGTCCCTACAATGAGCAGTTCTTC.

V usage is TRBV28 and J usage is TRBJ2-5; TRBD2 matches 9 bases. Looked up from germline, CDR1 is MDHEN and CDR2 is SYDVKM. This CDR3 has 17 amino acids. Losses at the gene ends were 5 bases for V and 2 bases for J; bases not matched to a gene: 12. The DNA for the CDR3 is TGTGCCAGCAGTCCCCAGCGGGAGGCACTTAAACAAGAGACCCAGTACTTC. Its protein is CASSPQREALKQETQYF.

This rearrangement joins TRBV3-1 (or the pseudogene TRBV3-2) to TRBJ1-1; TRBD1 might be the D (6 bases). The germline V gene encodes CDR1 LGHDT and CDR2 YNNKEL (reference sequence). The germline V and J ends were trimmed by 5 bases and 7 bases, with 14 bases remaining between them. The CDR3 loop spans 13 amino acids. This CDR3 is CASSVKQGIEAFF. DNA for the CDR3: TGTGCCAGCAGCGTTAAGCAGGGGATTGAAGCTTTCTTT.

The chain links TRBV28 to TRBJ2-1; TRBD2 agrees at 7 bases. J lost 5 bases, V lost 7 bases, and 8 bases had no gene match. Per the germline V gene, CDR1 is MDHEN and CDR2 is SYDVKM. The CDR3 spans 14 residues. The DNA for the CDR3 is TGTGCCAGCAACTTAGCGGGCCCACACAATGAGCAGTTCTTC. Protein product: CASNLAGPHNEQFF.

The CDR3: CASSPRDWRTEAFF. CDR3 DNA sequence: TGTGCCAGCAGCCCGCGGGACTGGCGCACTGAAGCTTTCTTT. The chain is built from TRBV5-5 and TRBJ1-1; D might be TRBD1 (5 bases). Trimming pared 4 bases from V and 4 bases from J, leaving 14 bases between. The CDR3 length is 14 residues. The germline V gene has CDR1 SGHKS and CDR2 YYEKEE (reference sequence).

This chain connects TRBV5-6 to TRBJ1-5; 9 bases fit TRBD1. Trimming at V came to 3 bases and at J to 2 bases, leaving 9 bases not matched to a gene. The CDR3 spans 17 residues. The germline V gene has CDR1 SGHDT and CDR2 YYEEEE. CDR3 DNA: TGTGCCAGCAGCTCAATAGAGGACAGGGGTCGCAATCAGCCCCAGCATTTT. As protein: CASSSIEDRGRNQPQHF.

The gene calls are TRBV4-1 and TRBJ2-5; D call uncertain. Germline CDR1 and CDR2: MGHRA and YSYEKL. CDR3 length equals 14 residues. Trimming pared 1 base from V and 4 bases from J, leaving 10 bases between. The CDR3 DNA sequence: TGCGCCAGCAGCCAAGTTCAAAAGCTAGAGACCCAGTACTTC. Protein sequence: CASSQVQKLETQYF.

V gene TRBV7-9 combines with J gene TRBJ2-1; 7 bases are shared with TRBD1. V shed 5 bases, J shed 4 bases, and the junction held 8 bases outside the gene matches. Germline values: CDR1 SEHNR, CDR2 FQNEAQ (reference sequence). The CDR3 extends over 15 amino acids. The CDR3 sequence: CASSPPGQTYNEQFF. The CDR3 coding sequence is TGTGCCAGCAGCCCGCCGGGACAGACTTACAATGAGCAGTTCTTC.

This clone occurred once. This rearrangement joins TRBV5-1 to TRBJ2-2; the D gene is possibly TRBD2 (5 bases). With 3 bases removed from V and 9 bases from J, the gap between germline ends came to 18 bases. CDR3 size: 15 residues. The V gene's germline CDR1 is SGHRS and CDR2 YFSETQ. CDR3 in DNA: TGCGCCAGCAGCTCGGGGTGGGCCCCTGGAAGGGAGCTGTTTTTT. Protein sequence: CASSSGWAPGRELFF. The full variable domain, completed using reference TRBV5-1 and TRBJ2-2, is KAGVTQTPRYLIKTRGQQVTLSCSPISGHRSVSWYQQTPGQGLQFLFEYFSETQRNKGNFPGRFSGRQFSNSRSEMNVSTLELGDSALYLCASSSGWAPGRELFFGEGSRLTVL.

The CDR3 spells CASSFPGTGGTYEQYF. The CDR3, as DNA: TGTGCCAGCAGCTTCCCTGGGACAGGGGGGACCTACGAGCAGTACTTC. The genes are TRBV7-2 and TRBJ2-7, with 11 positions matching TRBD1. CDR3 size: 16 residues. From germline, CDR1 is SGHTA and CDR2 FQGNSA. V dropped 3 bases and J dropped 2; count of bases not matched to a gene: 6. Together with reference TRBV7-2 and TRBJ2-7, the CDR3 gives the full variable domain: GAGVSQSPSNKVTEKGKDVELRCDPISGHTALYWYRQSLGQGLEFLIYFQGNSAPDKSGLPSDRFSAERTGGSVSTLTIQRTQQEDSAVYLCASSFPGTGGTYEQYFGPGTRLTVT.

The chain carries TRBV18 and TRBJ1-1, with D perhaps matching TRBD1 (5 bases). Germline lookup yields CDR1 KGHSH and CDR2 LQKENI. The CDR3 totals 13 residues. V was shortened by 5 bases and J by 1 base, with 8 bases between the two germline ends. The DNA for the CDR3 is TGTGCCAGCTCAGATGGGGCGAACACTGAAGCTTTCTTT. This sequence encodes CASSDGANTEAFF.

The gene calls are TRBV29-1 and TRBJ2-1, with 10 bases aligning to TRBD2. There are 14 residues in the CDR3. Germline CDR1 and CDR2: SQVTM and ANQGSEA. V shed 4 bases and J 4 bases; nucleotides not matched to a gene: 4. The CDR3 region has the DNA TGCAGCGTTGGCATTAGCGGGAGGTACAATGAGCAGTTCTTC. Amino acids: CSVGISGRYNEQFF.

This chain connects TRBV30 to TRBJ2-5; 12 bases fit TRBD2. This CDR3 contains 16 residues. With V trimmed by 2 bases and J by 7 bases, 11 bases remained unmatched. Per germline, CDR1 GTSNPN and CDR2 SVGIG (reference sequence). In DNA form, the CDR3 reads TGTGCCTGGAGTTCACTAGCGGGGGGCGATGAAGGGACCCAGTACTTC. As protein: CAWSSLAGGDEGTQYF.

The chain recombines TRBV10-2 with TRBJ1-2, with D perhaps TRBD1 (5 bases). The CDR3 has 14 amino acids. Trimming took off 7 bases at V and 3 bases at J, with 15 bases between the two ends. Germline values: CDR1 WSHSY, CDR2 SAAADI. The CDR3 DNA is TGCGCCAGCAACCAAGGTGGGGGGGACTATGGCTACACCTTC. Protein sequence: CASNQGGGDYGYTF.

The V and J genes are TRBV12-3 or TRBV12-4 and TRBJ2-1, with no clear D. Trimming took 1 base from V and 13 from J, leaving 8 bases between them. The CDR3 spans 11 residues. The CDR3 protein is CASSLGTPQFF. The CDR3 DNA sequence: TGTGCCAGCAGTTTAGGTACTCCCCAGTTCTTC.

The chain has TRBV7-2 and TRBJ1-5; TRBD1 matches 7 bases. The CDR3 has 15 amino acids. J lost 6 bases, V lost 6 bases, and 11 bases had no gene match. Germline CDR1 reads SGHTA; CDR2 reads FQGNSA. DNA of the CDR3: TGTGCCAGCAGTCTTACAGGGGTAGGCGGTCAGCCCCAGCATTTT. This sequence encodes CASSLTGVGGQPQHF. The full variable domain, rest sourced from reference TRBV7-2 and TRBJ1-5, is GAGVSQSPSNKVTEKGKDVELRCDPISGHTALYWYRQSLGQGLEFLIYFQGNSAPDKSGLPSDRFSAERTGGSVSTLTIQRTQQEDSAVYLCASSLTGVGGQPQHFGDGTRLSIL.

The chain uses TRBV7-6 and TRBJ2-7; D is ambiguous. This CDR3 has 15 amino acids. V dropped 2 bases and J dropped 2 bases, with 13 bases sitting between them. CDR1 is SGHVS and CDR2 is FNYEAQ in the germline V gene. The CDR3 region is CASSLSALPPYEQYF. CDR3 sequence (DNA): TGTGCCAGCAGCTTATCTGCGCTACCACCCTACGAGCAGTACTTC.

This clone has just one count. Here the CDR3 reads CASSRQGAYTEAFF. Written as DNA, the CDR3 is TGTGCCAGCAGTAGACAGGGGGCTTACACTGAAGCTTTCTTT. This sequence joins TRBV6-5 and TRBJ1-1; 10 nucleotides line up with TRBD1. Germline CDR1 MNHEY, CDR2 SVGAGI. The CDR3 spans 14 residues. Trimming took 5 bases from V and 3 from J; bases not matched to a gene: 3.

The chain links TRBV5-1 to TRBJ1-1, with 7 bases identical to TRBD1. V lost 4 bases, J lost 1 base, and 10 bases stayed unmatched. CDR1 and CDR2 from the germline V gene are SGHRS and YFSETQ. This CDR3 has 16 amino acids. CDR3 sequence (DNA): TGCGCCAGCAGCCTGCAACCGGACAGGAGGAACACTGAAGCTTTCTTT. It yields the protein CASSLQPDRRNTEAFF.